The 22 T cell receptor beta chains below were found in one sample sequenced in a study of blood T cell repertoires in COVID-19 (dated by TCRdb to 2020 to 2022). Libraries came from the immunoSEQ multiplex PCR assay. TCRdb took this table from immuneACCESS and kept in-frame rearrangements with V and J called. Such tables lack part of the clones; where checked against another copy, unresolved V genes explain under half of the gap, and the rest is unexplained. This sample comprises roughly 78,000 clones, 75% to 90% of them detected only once. Around 0.6% of the sample is in the top ten clones. Specimen: peripheral blood. These receptors were collected from a man in his 60s with acute or convalescent COVID-19.

This chain connects TRBV19 to TRBJ2-7, with a tentative D call TRBD1 (6 bases). The V end was cut by 7 bases, the J end by 3 bases, with 22 bases between. Germline V gene data show CDR1 as LNHDA and CDR2 as SQIVND (reference sequence). The CDR3 runs 16 residues. The CDR3 sequence: CASTGLGAGKNYEQYF. The CDR3 DNA reads TGTGCCAGTACCGGATTGGGGGCAGGGAAGAACTACGAGCAGTACTTC.

The chain combines TRBV30 with TRBJ1-2, with D unresolved. The germline gives CDR1 GTSNPN, CDR2 SVGIG (reference sequence). V dropped 1 base and J dropped 0 bases, with 6 bases sitting between them. This CDR3 contains 13 residues. The CDR3 nucleotides read TGTGCCTGGAGTGAGCTTTCTAACTATGGCTACACCTTC. Translation gives CAWSELSNYGYTF.

The rearrangement links TRBV28 to TRBJ1-3; D gene uncertain. The V end was cut by 2 bases, the J end by 1 base, with 9 bases between. The CDR3 spans 15 residues. Germline loops: CDR1 MDHEN, CDR2 SYDVKM. The CDR3 bases are TGTGCCAGCAGTTTAGCGGTCGGGTCTGGAAACACCATATATTTT. Amino acids: CASSLAVGSGNTIYF.

The V call is TRBV3-1 (or the pseudogene TRBV3-2), the J call TRBJ2-5; D uncertain. Trimming took off 5 bases at V and 7 bases at J, with 11 bases between the two ends. The CDR3 is 12 residues long. From germline, CDR1 is LGHDT and CDR2 YNNKEL (reference sequence). The CDR3 DNA follows: TGTGCCAGCAGCGAACGAGGTTGGACCCAGTACTTC. Its protein is CASSERGWTQYF.

The CDR3 bases are TGTGCCAGTAGTCCACAGGGCCCATATGGCTACACCTTC. Residues: CASSPQGPYGYTF. The genes are TRBV19 and TRBJ1-2; a possible D gene is TRBD1 (6 bases). This CDR3 contains 13 residues. Germline lookup yields CDR1 LNHDA and CDR2 SQIVND (reference sequence). Between the trimmed V and J ends, which lost 5 bases and 5 bases, there was a span of 12 bases. The variable domain in full, completed from reference TRBV19 and TRBJ1-2, reads DGGITQSPKYLFRKEGQNVTLSCEQNLNHDAMYWYRQDPGQGLRLIYYSQIVNDFQKGDIAEGYSVSREKKESFPLTVTSAQKNPTAFYLCASSPQGPYGYTFGSGTRLTVV.

CDR3 sequence reads: CASSLGGGRNEKLFF. The CDR3 coding sequence is TGTGCCAGCTCTCTCGGGGGAGGGCGTAATGAAAAACTGTTTTTT. The V call is TRBV18, the J call TRBJ1-4, with a possible D match to TRBD1 (5 bases). The CDR3 totals 15 residues. V lost 6 bases to trimming and J lost 4 bases, with 15 bases between them. Germline CDR1 reads KGHSH; CDR2 reads LQKENI.

The sample holds one count of this clone. The V call is TRBV5-1, the J call TRBJ1-2, with 8 bases fitting TRBD1. J lost 5 bases, V lost 4 bases, and 4 bases had no gene match. The germline CDR1 and CDR2 sequences are SGHRS and YFSETQ. The CDR3 covers 13 residues. CDR3 bases: TGCGCCAGCAGCCCACAGGGGGATTATGGCTACACCTTC. Protein sequence: CASSPQGDYGYTF.

The gene calls are TRBV6-5 and TRBJ1-3; D is possibly TRBD1 (5 bases). V was trimmed by 0 bases and J by 2 bases, leaving 8 bases between them. Per germline, CDR1 MNHEY and CDR2 SVGAGI. CDR3 length: 15 amino acids. The DNA for the CDR3 is TGTGCCAGCAGTTACTCCGGGACTCCTGGAAACACCATATATTTT. Its translation: CASSYSGTPGNTIYF.

V is TRBV29-1 and J is TRBJ2-7, with D maybe TRBD1 (7 bases). Per the germline V gene, CDR1 is SQVTM and CDR2 is ANQGSEA. CDR3 size: 13 residues. Trimming removed 7 bases from V and 0 bases from J, with 13 bases in between. The CDR3: CSARRDSSYEQYF. The CDR3 DNA is TGCAGCGCTAGGCGGGACAGCTCCTACGAGCAGTACTTC.

The V and J genes are TRBV18 and TRBJ2-5, with D possibly TRBD2 on 5 matching bases. This CDR3 is 13 amino acids long. Trimming shortened V by 2 bases and J by 1 base, and 5 bases separated the two germline ends. Germline V gene sequence: CDR1 KGHSH, CDR2 LQKENI. CDR3 DNA sequence: TGTGCCAGCTCACCAGCGGGCCAAGAGACCCAGTACTTC. It encodes CASSPAGQETQYF. Drawing the rest from reference TRBV18 and TRBJ2-5, the complete variable domain is NAGVMQNPRHLVRRRGQEARLRCSPMKGHSHVYWYRQLPEEGLKFMVYLQKENIIDESGMPKERFSAEFPKEGPSILRIQQVVRGDSAAYFCASSPAGQETQYFGPGTRLLVL.

The chain combines TRBV6-5 with TRBJ1-1, with D hard to call. The CDR3 is 12 residues long. CDR1 and CDR2 from the germline V gene are MNHEY and SVGAGI. V was cut by 5 bases and J by 1 base, with 5 bases left in between. Here the CDR3 DNA reads TGTGCCAGCAGTCCCCAGAACACTGAAGCTTTCTTT. Translation: CASSPQNTEAFF.

The chain employs TRBV5-1 and TRBJ2-3, with D perhaps TRBD1 (6 bases). Trimming removed 0 bases from V and 2 bases from J, with 13 bases in between. The germline V gene has CDR1 SGHRS and CDR2 YFSETQ. The CDR3 sequence is 16 residues long. This chain's CDR3 is CASSLGDMGATDTQYF. The CDR3 DNA follows: TGCGCCAGCAGCTTGGGAGATATGGGGGCCACAGATACGCAGTATTTT.

CDR3 bases: TGTGCCAGCAGCGGGGGACAGGGGTATGGTCAGCCCCAGCATTTT. This sequence encodes CASSGGQGYGQPQHF. The rearrangement uses TRBV5-5 and TRBJ1-5; 10 bases are a match to TRBD1. Germline-derived CDR1 and CDR2 are SGHKS and YYEKEE (reference sequence). The junction had 7 bases not matched to a gene; V was cut back by 4 bases and J by 6 bases. The CDR3 runs 15 residues.

The V and J genes are TRBV6-5 and TRBJ2-1; 7 bases line up with TRBD2. The CDR3 contains 15 residues. CDR1 is MNHEY and CDR2 is SVGAGI in the germline V gene. Germline trimming cut 0 bases from V and 6 bases from J; bases unmatched to any gene: 5. CDR3 nucleotide sequence: TGTGCCAGCAGTTACTCGACGGGAGGTACCAATGAGCAGTTCTTC. As protein: CASSYSTGGTNEQFF.

V is TRBV10-3 and J is TRBJ2-3, with TRBD1 identical over 8 bases. CDR1 is ENHRY, CDR2 SYGVKD, per germline. After removal of 7 bases from V and 3 bases from J, the junction contained 3 bases not matched to a gene. The CDR3 has 13 residues. CDR3 sequence (DNA): TGTGCCATCACAGGGGGCGGGACAGATACGCAGTATTTT. It yields the protein CAITGGGTDTQYF.

This chain links TRBV5-1 with TRBJ2-5; D is undetermined. Germline CDR1 and CDR2: SGHRS and YFSETQ. The CDR3 length is 12 residues. V lost 3 bases to trimming and J lost 5 bases, with 8 bases between them. For the CDR3, the DNA is TGCGCCAGCAGCTCCCTTCGGGAGACCCAGTACTTC. As protein: CASSSLRETQYF. Using reference TRBV5-1 and TRBJ2-5 for the parts outside the CDR3, the full variable domain is KAGVTQTPRYLIKTRGQQVTLSCSPISGHRSVSWYQQTPGQGLQFLFEYFSETQRNKGNFPGRFSGRQFSNSRSEMNVSTLELGDSALYLCASSSLRETQYFGPGTRLLVL.

This chain links TRBV5-1 with TRBJ2-4, with TRBD1 identical over 8 bases. Germline V gives CDR1 SGHRS, CDR2 YFSETQ. After removal of 4 bases from V and 8 bases from J, the junction contained 11 bases not matched to a gene. This CDR3 is built from 15 residues. The chain's CDR3 is CASSRQGANGDIQYF. The CDR3 DNA sequence: TGCGCCAGCAGCAGGCAGGGGGCAAATGGGGACATTCAGTACTTC.

V and J are TRBV2 and TRBJ2-5; TRBD1 matches at 10 bases. CDR3 length equals 13 residues. In germline, CDR1 is SNHLY, CDR2 FYNNEI. Losses at the gene ends were 6 bases for V and 5 bases for J; bases not matched to a gene: 3. In DNA form, the CDR3 reads TGTGCCAGCAGCGGGACAGGGGAGGAGACCCAGTACTTC. Translated, it gives CASSGTGEETQYF.

The chain links TRBV19 to TRBJ1-1; the D is unclear. This CDR3 is 12 amino acids long. Trimming stripped 6 bases from V and 5 bases from J, with 10 bases between. Germline CDR1 reads LNHDA; CDR2 reads SQIVND (reference sequence). The CDR3 DNA is TGTGCCAGTAGGCTTTCTACGACTGAAGCTTTCTTT. Protein product: CASRLSTTEAFF.

CDR3 loop: CASSKGQGDTEAFF. The DNA for the CDR3 is TGTGCCAGCAGCAAGGGACAGGGGGACACTGAAGCTTTCTTT. The chain uses TRBV7-9 and TRBJ1-1; 11 positions match TRBD1. Germline V lookup: CDR1 SEHNR, CDR2 FQNEAQ (reference sequence). Trimming removed 5 bases from V and 3 bases from J; junction bases left unmatched: 2. This CDR3 contains 14 residues. Complete variable domain (other parts from reference TRBV7-9 and TRBJ1-1): DTGVSQNPRHKITKRGQNVTFRCDPISEHNRLYWYRQTLGQGPEFLTYFQNEAQLEKSRLLSDRFSAERPKGSFSTLEIQRTEQGDSAMYLCASSKGQGDTEAFFGQGTRLTVV.

This clone was found once. The J gene is TRBJ2-4, the V gene TRBV11-2; weak D call: TRBD2 (6 bases). The CDR3 is 15 amino acids. V was clipped by 2 bases and J by 0 bases, with 8 bases between them. The V gene's germline CDR1 is SGHAT and CDR2 FQNNGV. CDR3 DNA sequence: TGTGCCAGCAGCTTACAGGGACTAGCCAAAAACATTCAGTACTTC. Protein product: CASSLQGLAKNIQYF.

This sequence joins TRBV27 and TRBJ1-5; 8 nucleotides agree with TRBD1. The CDR3 contains 15 residues. Germline CDR1 MNHEY, CDR2 SMNVEV (reference sequence). The J segment lost 4 bases and the V segment lost 6 bases, leaving 8 bases of the junction unmatched. The CDR3 DNA is TGTGCCAGCAGCCCCGGACAGGGTGGGAATCAGCCCCAGCATTTT. It encodes CASSPGQGGNQPQHF.